Sequencing of this TCR beta chain was carried out in a study of early T cells in non-severe SARS-CoV-2 infection. Notes on this clonotype: A much larger clone is a single base away; this may be a read error.

TCRdb fed the 5' RACE reads into MiXCR, producing one record per CDR3 protein. The sample lists about 45,000 distinct CDR3 sequences, roughly 12% occurring once. The CDR3 sequence is 13 residues long. V lost 7 bases to trimming and J lost 2 bases, with 11 bases between them. CDR1 SGDLS and CDR2 YYNGEE come from the germline V gene. The source of this sequence is an adult who was a healthcare worker with PCR-confirmed SARS-CoV-2 infection or an uninfected control (not recorded which). V is TRBV9 and J is TRBJ2-3; D might be TRBD2 (5 bases). Material for sequencing was whole blood. This CDR3 reads CASARTFTDTQYF. The CDR3 DNA reads as TGTGCCAGCGCGAGGACTTTCACAGATACGCAGTATTTT.